The 29 T cell receptor beta chains presented below share a single source sample, sequenced in a study of control samples from healthy donors and cancer patients. The table came from immunoSEQ multiplex PCR; TCRdb's copy has only in-frame clones and leaves some out. Of about 410,000 clones listed, 75% to 95% are singletons. What was sequenced was PBMCs. The receptors were gathered from a middle-aged man with head and neck cancer.

The V call is TRBV5-6, the J call TRBJ1-1; D perhaps matches TRBD1 (5 bases). The germline gives CDR1 SGHDT, CDR2 YYEEEE. This CDR3 is 12 amino acids long. V lost 4 bases and J 7 bases, leaving 11 bases between the germline ends. In DNA, the CDR3 is TGTGCCAGCAGCGTGGGACTACGTGAAGCTTTCTTT. Protein: CASSVGLREAFF.

This clone was detected a few times. The CDR3 region is CASSSLRGLNSPLHF. For the CDR3, the DNA is TGTGCCAGCAGCTCTCTGAGGGGTCTGAATTCACCCCTCCACTTT. The V and J genes are TRBV11-2 and TRBJ1-6, with D maybe TRBD1 (5 bases). V gave up 4 bases and J gave up 7 bases, with 14 bases separating them. This CDR3 region has 15 residues. Germline CDR1 SGHAT, CDR2 FQNNGV. Supplemented by reference TRBV11-2 and TRBJ1-6, the full variable domain reads EAGVAQSPRYKIIEKRQSVAFWCNPISGHATLYWYQQILGQGPKLLIQFQNNGVVDDSQLPKDRFSAERLKGVDSTLKIQPAKLEDSAVYLCASSSLRGLNSPLHFGNGTRLTVT.

The chain is built from TRBV10-1 and TRBJ2-2, with a tentative D call TRBD1 (5 bases). The germline V and J ends were trimmed by 10 bases and 0 bases, with 15 bases remaining between them. This CDR3 is built from 15 residues. Germline V CDR1 and CDR2: WNHNN, SYGVQD (reference sequence). The CDR3 spells CATPRGSSNTGELFF. CDR3 DNA: TGCGCCACCCCTAGGGGTTCCTCGAACACCGGGGAGCTGTTTTTT.

The J gene is TRBJ2-7, the V gene TRBV5-4; 7 positions agree with TRBD2. The CDR3 is made up of 14 amino acids. Trimming took 4 bases from V and 2 from J; bases not matched to a gene: 6. The germline V gene has CDR1 SGHNT and CDR2 YYREEE (reference sequence). The CDR3 DNA follows: TGTGCCAGCAGCACGGGGGACTACGCCTACGAGCAGTACTTC. It codes for CASSTGDYAYEQYF.

With respect to this clone: At the DNA level, this CDR3 is encoded by other sequences in the same sample as well. The genes are TRBV3-1 (or the pseudogene TRBV3-2) and TRBJ2-3; 12 bases agree with TRBD2. V dropped 4 bases and J dropped 4; count of bases not matched to a gene: 6. Germline V gene data show CDR1 as LGHDT and CDR2 as YNNKEL (reference sequence). The CDR3 consists of 16 residues. For the CDR3, the DNA is TGTGCCAGCAGCCCCTGGACTAGCGGGGTAGCAGATACGCAGTATTTT. The encoded protein is CASSPWTSGVADTQYF.

J is TRBJ1-2 and V is TRBV18; D possibly corresponds to TRBD1 (5 bases). Trimming pared 2 bases from V and 1 base from J, leaving 14 bases between. The CDR3 extends over 16 amino acids. Per the germline V gene, CDR1 is KGHSH and CDR2 is LQKENI. The CDR3 reads CASSPTGGDVNYGYTF. In nucleotides, the CDR3 is TGTGCCAGCTCACCAACCGGGGGGGACGTTAACTATGGCTACACCTTC.

The V gene is TRBV30, the J gene TRBJ2-1, with 8 bases lining up with TRBD2. The V gene's germline CDR1 is GTSNPN and CDR2 SVGIG (reference sequence). CDR3 length equals 14 residues. With V trimmed by 3 bases and J by 3 bases, 4 bases remained unmatched. CDR3 in DNA: TGTGCCTGGAGCCGCGGGGGGCTCTACAATGAGCAGTTCTTC. Its translation is CAWSRGGLYNEQFF.

Only one count was recorded for this clone. The gene calls are TRBV7-2 and TRBJ2-6; maybe TRBD2 (6 bases). CDR1 is SGHTA and CDR2 is FQGNSA in the germline V gene. The CDR3 runs to 15 residues. V was clipped by 3 bases and J by 4 bases, with 10 bases between them. The CDR3 is CASSLGGAGANVLTF. CDR3 nucleotides: TGTGCCAGCAGCTTGGGCGGGGCCGGGGCCAACGTCCTGACTTTC. Full variable domain (missing parts from reference TRBV7-2 and TRBJ2-6): GAGVSQSPSNKVTEKGKDVELRCDPISGHTALYWYRQSLGQGLEFLIYFQGNSAPDKSGLPSDRFSAERTGGSVSTLTIQRTQQEDSAVYLCASSLGGAGANVLTFGAGSRLTVL.

V is TRBV7-3 and J is TRBJ2-3, with TRBD2 identical over 9 bases. CDR1 is SGHTA, CDR2 FQGTGA, per germline. V was pared by 0 bases and J by 3 bases, with 10 bases of the junction left unmatched. The CDR3 runs to 18 residues. CDR3 sequence (DNA): TGTGCCAGCAGCTTAACGGTGTGGCGGGAGGGCCATACAGATACGCAGTATTTT. This translates into CASSLTVWREGHTDTQYF.

This clone was detected only a few times. This chain connects TRBV2 to TRBJ2-7; tentative D call: TRBD1 (6 bases). Trimming shortened V by 6 bases and J by 3 bases, and 9 bases separated the two germline ends. This CDR3 comprises 12 residues. From germline, CDR1 is SNHLY and CDR2 FYNNEI. This CDR3 is CASRTGNYEQYF. In DNA form, the CDR3 reads TGTGCCAGCAGGACAGGTAACTACGAGCAGTACTTC.

The chain couples TRBV3-1 (or the pseudogene TRBV3-2) to TRBJ2-3, with TRBD2 matching over 7 bases. The junction had 12 bases not matched to a gene; V was cut back by 4 bases and J by 5 bases. The CDR3 consists of 16 residues. Germline-derived CDR1 and CDR2 are LGHDT and YNNKEL (reference sequence). CDR3 sequence (DNA): TGTGCCAGCAGCCTGCACCCCACTAGCGCCGAAGATACGCAGTATTTT. As protein: CASSLHPTSAEDTQYF.

The chain recombines TRBV28 with TRBJ2-1, with D uncertain. The V end lost 3 bases, the J end lost 4 bases, and 7 bases lay between the germline ends. CDR1 is MDHEN and CDR2 is SYDVKM in the germline V gene. CDR3 length equals 13 residues. In DNA form, the CDR3 reads TGTGCCAGCAGTTTTGATGGTTACAATGAGCAGTTCTTC. Its translation: CASSFDGYNEQFF.

This chain links TRBV5-4 with TRBJ1-5, with 9 nucleotides matching TRBD1. The CDR3 has 19 amino acids. The V and J ends lost 1 base and 0 bases, in that order; junction bases with no gene match: 11. Germline CDR1 SGHNT, CDR2 YYREEE (reference sequence). CDR3 coding DNA: TGTGCCAGCAGCTTGTGGCCACAGGGGGCGGCTGCTAGCAATCAGCCCCAGCATTTT. Amino acid sequence: CASSLWPQGAAASNQPQHF.

This sequence joins TRBV5-4 and TRBJ2-6, with TRBD1 matching over 8 bases. J gave up 1 base and V 5 bases, and 8 bases lay outside the gene matches. This CDR3 is 17 amino acids long. CDR1 and CDR2 (germline): SGHNT, YYREEE (reference sequence). The CDR3 coding sequence is TGTGCCAGCAGTATGAACAGGGGGGATTCTGGGGCCAACGTCCTGACTTTC. This gives the protein CASSMNRGDSGANVLTF.

This clone was seen more than once but under ten times. The chain is built from TRBV28 and TRBJ2-3; 8 bases match TRBD2. V gave up 4 bases and J gave up 6 bases; unmatched junction bases: 9. The CDR3 extends over 15 amino acids. The germline gives CDR1 MDHEN, CDR2 SYDVKM. CDR3 bases: TGTGCCAGCAGTTCTAGCGGGCAAGGTCAGGATACGCAGTATTTT. This gives the protein CASSSSGQGQDTQYF.

The chain links TRBV5-4 to TRBJ2-1; D is perhaps TRBD1 or TRBD2 (5 bases each). V was shortened by 4 bases and J by 2 bases, with 16 bases between the two germline ends. The germline V gene encodes CDR1 SGHNT and CDR2 YYREEE (reference sequence). This CDR3 is built from 16 residues. The CDR3 region is CASSGSGTDPYNEQFF. The DNA of the CDR3 is TGTGCCAGCAGCGGCTCCGGGACCGACCCCTACAATGAGCAGTTCTTC.

The chain has TRBV2 and TRBJ1-5; TRBD1 is a possible D gene (6 bases). This CDR3 is 14 amino acids long. V was clipped by 4 bases and J by 4 bases, with 11 bases between them. Germline V lookup: CDR1 SNHLY, CDR2 FYNNEI. CDR3 sequence: CASSGTGQNQPQHF. Here the CDR3 DNA reads TGTGCCAGCAGTGGAACAGGGCAGAATCAGCCCCAGCATTTT.

V and J are TRBV5-5 and TRBJ2-7; TRBD1 matches 8 bases. CDR1 is SGHKS and CDR2 is YYEKEE in the germline V gene (reference sequence). V trimming: 2 bases; J trimming: 1 base; junction bases outside the gene matches: 8. There are 16 residues in the CDR3. CDR3 protein: CASSLGQGAQSYEQYF. CDR3 nucleotide sequence: TGTGCCAGCAGCTTAGGGCAGGGGGCTCAGTCCTACGAGCAGTACTTC.

The gene calls are TRBV5-1 and TRBJ1-1, with D possibly TRBD1 on 6 matching bases. The CDR3 extends over 14 amino acids. V was pared by 4 bases and J by 5 bases, with 15 bases between. Per the germline V gene, CDR1 is SGHRS and CDR2 is YFSETQ. The CDR3 DNA is TGCGCCAGCAGCAACACGGGGGGGGCGACTGAAGCTTTCTTT. Translated: CASSNTGGATEAFF.

V and J are TRBV5-5 and TRBJ1-1; the D gene is possibly TRBD1 (6 bases). Germline V gene sequence: CDR1 SGHKS, CDR2 YYEKEE (reference sequence). The CDR3 has 14 residues. Trimming removed 0 bases from V and 1 base from J, with 7 bases in between. For the CDR3, the DNA is TGTGCCAGCAGCTTGGCACAGGGGAACACTGAAGCTTTCTTT. Residues: CASSLAQGNTEAFF.

This clone appeared once. The chain combines TRBV11-2 with TRBJ1-4; 7 bases fit TRBD1. The germline V gene has CDR1 SGHAT and CDR2 FQNNGV. The CDR3 is 16 residues long. V trimming: 1 base; J trimming: 7 bases; junction bases outside the gene matches: 9. CDR3 nucleotide sequence: TGTGCCAGCAGCTTAGCTGGAGGGGGCTTCGGTGAAAAACTGTTTTTT. It encodes CASSLAGGGFGEKLFF.

The chain carries TRBV6-1 and TRBJ1-2; D possibly corresponds to TRBD1 (5 bases). The CDR3 spans 17 residues. The V and J ends lost 1 base and 8 bases respectively, with 23 bases between them. CDR1 and CDR2 (germline): MNHNS, SASEGT. Here the CDR3 DNA reads TGTGCCAGCAGTGAAGATTGGGGACGGTTAACTATGGAGGGCTACACCTTC. As protein: CASSEDWGRLTMEGYTF.

This chain joins TRBV4-3 and TRBJ2-7, with D unclear. This CDR3 is built from 14 residues. Trimming took 0 bases from V and 2 from J, leaving 8 bases between them. Germline values: CDR1 LGHNA, CDR2 YSLEER. CDR3 residues: CASSQDPSTYEQYF. CDR3 nucleotides: TGCGCCAGCAGCCAAGATCCCAGTACCTACGAGCAGTACTTC.

The rearrangement links TRBV19 to TRBJ2-7; D may be TRBD1 (6 bases). V was cut by 4 bases and J by 12 bases, with 25 bases left in between. CDR1 LNHDA and CDR2 SQIVND come from the germline V gene (reference sequence). The CDR3 is made up of 15 amino acids. In DNA, the CDR3 is TGTGCCAGTAGTAATAGGTGGAGTCCAGGGGACAAGTCGTACTTC. This translates into CASSNRWSPGDKSYF.

The chain has TRBV25-1 and TRBJ1-5; TRBD1 matches 9 bases. Germline CDR1 MGHDK, CDR2 SYGVNS. Trimming took 3 bases from V and 2 from J; bases not matched to a gene: 2. This CDR3 contains 15 residues. The CDR3 nucleotides are TGTGCCAGCAGTGATGGACAGGGGCGCAATCAGCCCCAGCATTTT. Protein sequence: CASSDGQGRNQPQHF. The variable domain in full, completed from reference TRBV25-1 and TRBJ1-5, reads EADIYQTPRYLVIGTGKKITLECSQTMGHDKMYWYQQDPGMELHLIHYSYGVNSTEKGDLSSESTVSRIRTEHFPLTLESARPSHTSQYLCASSDGQGRNQPQHFGDGTRLSIL.

J is TRBJ2-2 and V is TRBV19; TRBD1 is a possible D gene (6 bases). The CDR3 has 13 amino acids. Germline assignment: CDR1 LNHDA and CDR2 SQIVND (reference sequence). V was shortened by 8 bases and J by 5 bases, with 12 bases between the two germline ends. This chain's CDR3 is CASYNRATGELFF. The CDR3, as DNA: TGTGCCAGTTACAACAGGGCTACCGGGGAGCTGTTTTTT.

This clone was counted once. This chain connects TRBV6-5 to TRBJ2-3; 9 bases align to TRBD2. Trimming at V came to 1 base and at J to 4 bases, leaving 6 bases not matched to a gene. This CDR3 contains 16 residues. CDR1 is MNHEY, CDR2 SVGAGI, per germline. CDR3 bases: TGTGCCAGCAGTTACTGGGCGAGCGGGGGGTCAGATACGCAGTATTTT. Translation: CASSYWASGGSDTQYF.

CDR3 protein: CASSSALTSEQYF. The CDR3 nucleotides are TGTGCCAGCAGTTCCGCCCTGACGAGCGAGCAGTACTTC. This chain connects TRBV27 to TRBJ2-7; no clear D gene. Germline values: CDR1 MNHEY, CDR2 SMNVEV (reference sequence). The V gene lost 4 bases and the J gene lost 6 bases, with 13 bases spanning the gap. The CDR3 has 13 amino acids.

The V gene is TRBV2, the J gene TRBJ2-1; TRBD1 or TRBD2 may be the D gene (5 bases each). This CDR3 has 14 amino acids. Per germline, CDR1 SNHLY and CDR2 FYNNEI. Trimming cost V 7 bases and J 8 bases, with 18 bases left between them. CDR3 in amino acids: CASIRDAGYDEQFF. In nucleotides, the CDR3 is TGTGCCAGCATTCGGGACGCGGGTTACGATGAGCAGTTCTTC.